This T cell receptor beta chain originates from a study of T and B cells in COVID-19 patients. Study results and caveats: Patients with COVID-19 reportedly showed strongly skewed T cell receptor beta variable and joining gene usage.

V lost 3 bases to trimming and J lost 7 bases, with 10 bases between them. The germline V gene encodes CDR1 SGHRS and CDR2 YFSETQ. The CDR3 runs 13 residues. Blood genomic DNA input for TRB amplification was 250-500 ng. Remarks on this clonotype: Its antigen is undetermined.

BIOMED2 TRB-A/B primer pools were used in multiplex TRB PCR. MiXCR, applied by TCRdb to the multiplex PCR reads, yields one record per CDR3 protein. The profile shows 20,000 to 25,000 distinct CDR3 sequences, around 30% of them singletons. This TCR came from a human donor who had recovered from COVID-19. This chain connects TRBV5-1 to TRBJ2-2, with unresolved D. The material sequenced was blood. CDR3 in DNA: TGCGCCAGCAGCTCGGCTAGTAGCGGGGAGCTGTTTTTT. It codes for CASSSASSGELFF.